What follows are 32 T cell receptor beta chains derived from one specimen sequenced in a study of post-analysis software for immune sequencing data. General observations from the study: Patients showed TRBV5-6, TRBV5-1 and TRBV20-1 among roughly 5 TRBV segments more frequent than in controls.

Each TCR beta cDNA library carried unique molecular identifiers. TCRdb redid the calling of the PCR reads with MiXCR, one entry per CDR3 protein. Of almost 700,000 distinct CDR3 sequences in the sample, over 45% were seen once. These receptors have no known antigen. Sequenced input: blood. The receptors come from a girl aged 2 to 10 with multiple sclerosis.

The gene calls are TRBV20-1 and TRBJ2-3, with D perhaps TRBD2 (5 bases). The CDR3 runs to 14 residues. The V gene's germline CDR1 is DFQATT and CDR2 SNEGSKA (reference sequence). Deletions cut 4 bases from V and 0 bases from J, with 11 bases between. CDR3 residues: CSATRTGSTDTQYF. The DNA of the CDR3 is TGCAGTGCTACCCGGACTGGCAGCACAGATACGCAGTATTTT.

The chain joins TRBV7-9 to TRBJ2-7, with 8 bases that match TRBD2. The junction had 4 bases not matched to a gene; V was cut back by 3 bases and J by 0 bases. CDR3 length equals 15 residues. Per the germline V gene, CDR1 is SEHNR and CDR2 is FQNEAQ (reference sequence). The CDR3, as DNA: TGTGCCAGCAGCTTGAACGGGAGGGCCTCCTACGAGCAGTACTTC. It specifies CASSLNGRASYEQYF.

This clonotype was recorded a few times. This rearrangement joins TRBV7-2 to TRBJ2-1; 7 positions match TRBD1. Trimming removed 0 bases from V and 0 bases from J; junction bases left unmatched: 5. The CDR3 runs to 17 residues. Germline CDR1 SGHTA, CDR2 FQGNSA. The CDR3 nucleotides are TGTGCCAGCAGCTTAGCGACCGGGACAGACTCCTACAATGAGCAGTTCTTC. Residues: CASSLATGTDSYNEQFF.

This clonotype has a count of ten or more. The chain employs TRBV29-1 and TRBJ2-5; D is ambiguous. Per the germline V gene, CDR1 is SQVTM and CDR2 is ANQGSEA. Trimming removed 3 bases from V and 5 bases from J, with 10 bases in between. This CDR3 comprises 12 residues. CDR3 in amino acids: CSVDDSQETQYF. The DNA for the CDR3 is TGCAGCGTTGACGACTCCCAGGAGACCCAGTACTTC.

This clonotype was detected a few times. CDR3 nucleotides: TGTGCCAGCAGCCAAGAGGGTCTCCCAGATACGCAGTATTTT. This encodes CASSQEGLPDTQYF. V is TRBV3-1 and J is TRBJ2-3; D uncertain. This CDR3 has 14 residues. The V end was cut by 0 bases, the J end by 4 bases, with 8 bases between. Germline CDR1 LGHDT, CDR2 YNNKEL (reference sequence).

This clonotype was detected only once. V usage is TRBV7-9 and J usage is TRBJ2-3; D possibly uses TRBD1 or TRBD2 (6 bases each). V lost 4 bases and J 3 bases, leaving 11 bases between the germline ends. The germline V gene encodes CDR1 SEHNR and CDR2 FQNEAQ (reference sequence). The CDR3 is 14 amino acids. Here the CDR3 reads CASSWRGATDTQYF. DNA of the CDR3: TGTGCCAGCAGCTGGAGGGGGGCTACAGATACGCAGTATTTT.

In this sample, this clonotype turned up a few times. The chain links TRBV12-3 or TRBV12-4 to TRBJ2-7; no clear D gene. V was trimmed by 4 bases and J by 0 bases, leaving 10 bases between them. There are 14 residues in the CDR3. The CDR3: CASSWAVSSYEQYF. DNA for the CDR3: TGTGCCAGCAGTTGGGCCGTCAGCTCCTACGAGCAGTACTTC.

The J gene is TRBJ2-1, the V gene TRBV5-6, with 11 bases that match TRBD1. Germline CDR1 reads SGHDT; CDR2 reads YYEEEE. Unmatched junction bases numbered 8, after V lost 4 bases and J lost 8 bases. The CDR3 contains 15 residues. The CDR3 region has the DNA TGTGCCAGCAGCCGCGGGACAGGGGGAATCGATGAGCAGTTCTTC. Its translation: CASSRGTGGIDEQFF.

This clonotype was seen a handful of times. The rearrangement uses TRBV6-5 and TRBJ2-5; tentatively, D is TRBD2 (5 bases). Germline assignment: CDR1 MNHEY and CDR2 SVGAGI. This CDR3 spans 15 amino acids. Trimming stripped 0 bases from V and 11 bases from J, with 19 bases between. The chain's CDR3 is CASSYSGGSGEEQYF. The CDR3 region has the DNA TGTGCCAGCAGTTACTCGGGCGGGTCCGGAGAGGAGCAGTACTTC.

The genes are TRBV6-1 and TRBJ2-7; D perhaps matches TRBD1 (8 bases). In germline, CDR1 is MNHNS, CDR2 SASEGT. The CDR3 is 17 residues long. V lost 6 bases and J 4 bases, leaving 25 bases between the germline ends. CDR3 sequence reads: CASSSTSLTGEGYEQYF. The CDR3 coding sequence is TGTGCCAGCAGCTCAACGAGCCTGACAGGGGAGGGGTACGAGCAGTACTTC.

Concerning this clonotype itself: A read error may produce the germline difference seen at one junction end. This chain connects TRBV7-2 to TRBJ2-6; maybe TRBD1 (5 bases). The germline gives CDR1 SGHTA, CDR2 FQGNSA. CDR3 length equals 19 residues. CDR3 DNA sequence: TGTGCCAGCAGCCAGAGGCCAGGTCCTTTTAGTTCTGGGGCCAACGTCCGGACTTTC. It yields the protein CASSQRPGPFSSGANVRTF.

The CDR3 DNA follows: TGTGCCAGCAGCTTAACAGGGATGCAAGAGACCCAGTACTTC. This codes for CASSLTGMQETQYF. The chain couples TRBV11-2 to TRBJ2-5, with a weak D call TRBD1 (6 bases). Germline V gene data show CDR1 as SGHAT and CDR2 as FQNNGV. Deletions cut 2 bases from V and 2 bases from J, with 9 bases between. CDR3 length: 14 residues.

The chain joins TRBV7-6 to TRBJ2-2; 15 nucleotides match TRBD2. Per the germline V gene, CDR1 is SGHVS and CDR2 is FNYEAQ. This CDR3 contains 18 residues. V lost 4 bases, J lost 5 bases, and 8 bases stayed unmatched. The CDR3, as DNA: TGTGCCAGCAGCTCCGGGACTAGCGGGGGGCCGGCAACCGGGGAGCTGTTTTTT. Translation gives CASSSGTSGGPATGELFF.

The chain combines TRBV5-1 with TRBJ2-1; D gene ambiguous. Germline CDR1 reads SGHRS; CDR2 reads YFSETQ. Trimming pared 4 bases from V and 8 bases from J, leaving 19 bases between. The length of the CDR3 is 15 residues. CDR3 coding DNA: TGCGCCAGCAGCCTGGAAATTACCAACCGGGATGAGCAGTTCTTC. Protein sequence: CASSLEITNRDEQFF.

As to this clonotype: At one end, the junction sequence differs from germline, possibly due to a read error. The chain uses TRBV9 and TRBJ2-1; D gene uncertain. CDR1 and CDR2 from the germline V gene are SGDLS and YYNGEE. The length of the CDR3 is 11 residues. CDR3 in DNA: TGTACCAGCAGCGCCCATTCTGAGCAGTTCTTC. This codes for CTSSAHSEQFF.

This clonotype has only a few counts. The chain recombines TRBV20-1 with TRBJ2-3, with 7 bases that match TRBD1. In germline, CDR1 is DFQATT, CDR2 SNEGSKA (reference sequence). This CDR3 is 13 amino acids long. Trimming took 6 bases from V and 2 from J; bases not matched to a gene: 5. CDR3 residues: CSAPQGNTDTQYF. The CDR3 DNA reads as TGCAGTGCCCCACAGGGGAACACAGATACGCAGTATTTT.

This clonotype has at least ten counts. The junction and the germline gene differ at one end; a read error may be behind it. V is TRBV6-5 and J is TRBJ2-7; 8 bases line up with TRBD1. The CDR3 length is 13 residues. Per germline, CDR1 MNHEY and CDR2 SVGAGI. CDR3 region: CASSRTGSYEQYF. CDR3 coding DNA: TGTGCTAGCAGCCGGACAGGGAGTTACGAGCAGTACTTC.

This clonotype was found a few times. The chain couples TRBV7-2 to TRBJ2-3; D is unresolved. There are 15 residues in the CDR3. V lost 1 base, J lost 2 bases, and 10 bases lay in between. CDR1 SGHTA and CDR2 FQGNSA come from the germline V gene. This CDR3 reads CASSLGLGNTDTQYF. As DNA, the CDR3 is TGTGCCAGCAGCTTAGGGCTGGGCAACACAGATACGCAGTATTTT.

This clonotype was counted only a few times. The rearrangement links TRBV7-9 to TRBJ2-7, with D unresolved. Germline lookup yields CDR1 SEHNR and CDR2 FQNEAQ (reference sequence). V shed 11 bases and J shed 1 base, with 9 bases lying between them. The CDR3 is 11 amino acids. CDR3 nucleotide sequence: TGTGCCCCCCTTTGGTCCTACGAGCAGTACTTC. It specifies CAPLWSYEQYF. Full variable domain (remainder filled in from reference TRBV7-9 and TRBJ2-7): DTGVSQNPRHKITKRGQNVTFRCDPISEHNRLYWYRQTLGQGPEFLTYFQNEAQLEKSRLLSDRFSAERPKGSFSTLEIQRTEQGDSAMYLCAPLWSYEQYFGPGTRLTVT.

This clonotype was picked up a small number of times. V and J are TRBV5-5 and TRBJ2-1, with a weak D call TRBD2 (6 bases). Germline lookup yields CDR1 SGHKS and CDR2 YYEKEE (reference sequence). Trimming took 2 bases from V and 8 from J, leaving 8 bases between them. The CDR3 sequence is 12 residues long. In DNA, the CDR3 is TGTGCCAGCAGCTTTGGGGGGTATGAGCAGTTCTTC. It yields the protein CASSFGGYEQFF. The full variable domain, rest sourced from reference TRBV5-5 and TRBJ2-1, is DAGVTQSPTHLIKTRGQQVTLRCSPISGHKSVSWYQQVLGQGPQFIFQYYEKEERGRGNFPDRFSARQFPNYSSELNVNALLLGDSALYLCASSFGGYEQFFGPGTRLTVL.

In this sample, this clonotype turned up once. The chain couples TRBV10-3 to TRBJ2-1; D could derive from TRBD1 or TRBD2 (5 bases each). The germline V gene encodes CDR1 ENHRY and CDR2 SYGVKD. CDR3 length: 14 amino acids. Trimming pared 7 bases from V and 9 bases from J, leaving 19 bases between. CDR3 DNA: TGTGCCATCACCATGACAGAGGGATCGCGTGAGCAGTTCTTC. Its protein product is CAITMTEGSREQFF.

The chain uses TRBV27 and TRBJ2-6; 12 bases agree with TRBD1. This CDR3 has 19 amino acids. With V trimmed by 4 bases and J by 2 bases, 9 bases remained unmatched. CDR1 is MNHEY, CDR2 SMNVEV, per germline (reference sequence). The CDR3 reads CASSSFRRDRGPGANVLTF. The CDR3 bases are TGTGCCAGCAGTTCATTTCGTCGGGACAGGGGGCCTGGGGCCAACGTCCTGACTTTC.

This clonotype has just one count. The chain links TRBV18 to TRBJ1-5, with D hard to call. This CDR3 spans 15 amino acids. Germline CDR1 and CDR2: KGHSH and LQKENI. The V end was cut by 2 bases, the J end by 3 bases, with 11 bases between. The DNA of the CDR3 is TGTGCCAGCTCACCATTGGGTACGACCAATCAGCCCCAGCATTTT. Its translation is CASSPLGTTNQPQHF.

This clonotype came up a few times. V and J are TRBV6-5 and TRBJ2-1; D is undetermined. Trimming removed 8 bases at V and 6 bases at J, with 17 bases between. The CDR3 is 14 residues long. Per the germline V gene, CDR1 is MNHEY and CDR2 is SVGAGI. CDR3: CASSRAAAINEQFF. In nucleotides, the CDR3 is TGTGCCAGCTCCCGGGCGGCCGCGATCAATGAGCAGTTCTTC.

The CDR3 spells CASSLKGNYGYTF. As DNA, the CDR3 is TGTGCCAGCAGCTTGAAGGGAAACTATGGCTACACCTTC. V is TRBV5-6 and J is TRBJ1-2; D uncertain. In germline, CDR1 is SGHDT, CDR2 YYEEEE. This CDR3 region has 13 residues. Deletions cut 1 base from V and 2 bases from J, with 6 bases between. Complete variable domain (other parts from reference TRBV5-6 and TRBJ1-2): DAGVTQSPTHLIKTRGQQVTLRCSPKSGHDTVSWYQQALGQGPQFIFQYYEEEERQRGNFPDRFSGHQFPNYSSELNVNALLLGDSALYLCASSLKGNYGYTFGSGTRLTVV.

The chain uses TRBV6-6 and TRBJ2-7; D assignment may be TRBD1 or TRBD2 (6 bases each). The CDR3 extends over 14 amino acids. The germline V gene has CDR1 MNHNY and CDR2 SVGAGI (reference sequence). V shed 5 bases and J shed 2 bases, with 13 bases lying between them. In DNA form, the CDR3 reads TGTGCCAGCAGTGCCTCCGGGGGCACCTACGAGCAGTACTTC. Translated, it gives CASSASGGTYEQYF.

This clonotype appeared a few times. The rearrangement uses TRBV6-2 or TRBV6-3 and TRBJ2-4; D gene uncertain. Per the germline V gene, CDR1 is MNHEY and CDR2 is SVGEGT. Trimming left V 11 bases short and J 8 bases short, with 13 bases between. The CDR3 contains 11 residues. The CDR3 nucleotides read TGTGCCGCCGGGCGCTCAGACATTCAGTACTTC. Protein sequence: CAAGRSDIQYF.

The chain uses TRBV5-1 and TRBJ2-1; D assignment may be TRBD1 or TRBD2 (6 bases each). V gave up 4 bases and J gave up 5 bases, with 13 bases separating them. The germline CDR1 and CDR2 sequences are SGHRS and YFSETQ. The CDR3 runs 14 residues. The CDR3 loop is CASSPGAVHNEQFF. The CDR3 coding sequence is TGCGCCAGCAGCCCGGGGGCAGTCCACAATGAGCAGTTCTTC. Based on the CDR3 plus reference TRBV5-1 and TRBJ2-1, the full variable domain is KAGVTQTPRYLIKTRGQQVTLSCSPISGHRSVSWYQQTPGQGLQFLFEYFSETQRNKGNFPGRFSGRQFSNSRSEMNVSTLELGDSALYLCASSPGAVHNEQFFGPGTRLTVL.

The chain joins TRBV7-2 to TRBJ2-5; D is possibly TRBD1 (6 bases). The CDR3 extends over 15 amino acids. Germline CDR1 and CDR2: SGHTA and FQGNSA. With 5 bases removed from V and 1 base from J, the gap between germline ends came to 14 bases. The CDR3 is CASSASQDSQETQYF. The CDR3 DNA reads as TGTGCCAGCAGCGCATCCCAGGACAGCCAAGAGACCCAGTACTTC.

This rearrangement joins TRBV10-2 to TRBJ2-3; 8 bases fit TRBD2. J was trimmed by 4 bases and V by 4 bases; bases with no gene match: 4. This CDR3 has 14 residues. CDR1 WSHSY and CDR2 SAAADI come from the germline V gene. CDR3 in amino acids: CASSGVGGADTQYF. DNA of the CDR3: TGCGCCAGCAGTGGTGTCGGGGGGGCAGATACGCAGTATTTT.

This clonotype was observed a single time. The V and J genes are TRBV5-1 and TRBJ2-3, with D perhaps TRBD1 or TRBD2 (5 bases each). V was pared by 3 bases and J by 5 bases, with 16 bases between. The CDR3 length is 15 residues. Germline V gives CDR1 SGHRS, CDR2 YFSETQ. Here the CDR3 reads CASSSLGERIDTQYF. CDR3 DNA sequence: TGCGCCAGCAGCTCCTTGGGGGAAAGAATAGATACGCAGTATTTT.

The V and J genes are TRBV3-1 and TRBJ2-3, with 12 bases lining up with TRBD1. The CDR3 totals 17 residues. V trimming: 0 bases; J trimming: 5 bases; junction bases outside the gene matches: 6. Germline V gene data show CDR1 as LGHDT and CDR2 as YNNKEL (reference sequence). The CDR3 sequence: CASSQDRDRGRGDTQYF. DNA for the CDR3: TGTGCCAGCAGCCAAGATCGGGACAGGGGGCGCGGAGATACGCAGTATTTT.